This TCR beta chain was observed in a study of T-cell reconstitution after alpha-beta-depleted transplantation in children. Study results and limitations: Newly produced T cells mostly accounted for T-cell counts and diversity one year post-transplant. Elevated TCRbeta diversity at day 60 was traced, in some patients, to surviving recipient T cells and thymic progenitors.

This CDR3 spans 16 amino acids. V was clipped by 6 bases and J by 1 base, with 18 bases between them. Germline CDR1 is MNHNS and CDR2 is SASEGT. Unique molecular identifiers were used to barcode this TCRbeta library. TCRdb passed the PCR reads through MiXCR, listing each CDR3 protein once. The data contain over 400,000 distinct CDR3 sequences, around 46% of them singletons. Concerning this clonotype: Its antigen remains unknown.

This receptor was identified in a girl between 2 and 10 years old with aplastic anemia, due to receive a stem cell transplant. Sequenced here: PBMCs, sampled before TCRalphabeta/CD19-depleted stem cell transplant. The rearrangement uses TRBV6-1 and TRBJ2-5; D might be TRBD1 or TRBD2, each matching 5 bases. The CDR3 nucleotides read TGTGCCAGCAGCCCCGGGTTGGGTGGGGGCCAAGAGACCCAGTACTTC. Its translation: CASSPGLGGGQETQYF.